These 23 T cell receptor beta chains were all obtained from the same sample, sequenced in a study of shared clonotypes between healthy human individuals (dated by TCRdb to the early 2020s). The protocol used for the library was the immunoSEQ multiplex PCR assay. In its TCRdb copy, this immuneACCESS table keeps in-frame sequences only and misses some clones. Where compared with another copy, unresolved V genes explain less than half of these, and the others have no known cause. The sample records millions of clones, about 92% of which are singletons. The top ten clones comprise more than 0.12% of the sample. The specimen was naive CD4+ T cells sorted from blood. The cell subset or site tag for this specimen amounts to: CD45RA+ positively selected. The receptor source for this set is a man younger than 35 in good health.

The chain has TRBV10-3 and TRBJ2-2; 10 bases fit TRBD1. This CDR3 is built from 13 residues. From germline, CDR1 is ENHRY and CDR2 SYGVKD. J was trimmed by 4 bases and V by 10 bases; bases with no gene match: 3. This chain's CDR3 is CATDRGGTGELFF. The CDR3 coding sequence is TGTGCCACGGACAGGGGGGGCACCGGGGAGCTGTTTTTT.

With regard to this clone: At the DNA level, this CDR3 is encoded by other sequences in the same sample as well. The chain uses TRBV18 and TRBJ2-5; D is tentatively TRBD1 or TRBD2 (7 bases each). The CDR3 consists of 13 residues. V lost 6 bases and J lost 7, with 15 bases in between. Looked up from germline, CDR1 is KGHSH and CDR2 is LQKENI. The CDR3 DNA is TGTGCCAGCTCTCTCGACAGGGAGGGGACCCAGTACTTC. Protein: CASSLDREGTQYF.

J is TRBJ1-2 and V is TRBV2; weak D call: TRBD1 (5 bases). This CDR3 is built from 11 residues. Per germline, CDR1 SNHLY and CDR2 FYNNEI. The V end lost 6 bases, the J end lost 8 bases, and 10 bases lay between the germline ends. CDR3 protein: CASSPRDGYTF. In DNA form, the CDR3 reads TGTGCCAGCAGCCCCAGGGACGGCTACACCTTC.

This chain uses TRBV18 with TRBJ1-1, with a possible D match to TRBD1 (5 bases). This CDR3 spans 16 amino acids. Germline CDR1 reads KGHSH; CDR2 reads LQKENI. Trimming stripped 6 bases from V and 0 bases from J, with 17 bases between. This chain's CDR3 is CASSVRTQGLNTEAFF. CDR3 sequence (DNA): TGTGCCAGCTCTGTCCGAACGCAGGGACTGAACACTGAAGCTTTCTTT.

The chain is built from TRBV5-4 and TRBJ2-7; tentative D call: TRBD1 (6 bases). The CDR3 contains 14 residues. Trimming took 0 bases from V and 4 from J, leaving 11 bases between them. Germline V lookup: CDR1 SGHNT, CDR2 YYREEE (reference sequence). This CDR3 is CASSLAGTLYEQYF. Here the CDR3 DNA reads TGTGCCAGCAGCTTGGCTGGGACACTTTACGAGCAGTACTTC.

The gene calls are TRBV7-2 and TRBJ2-2, with 7 positions matching TRBD2. The CDR3 contains 16 residues. Unmatched junction bases numbered 7, after V lost 5 bases and J lost 1 base. Germline V gene lookup returns CDR1 SGHTA and CDR2 FQGNSA. The CDR3 DNA follows: TGTGCCAGCAGCGGTCTGGGGACTATGAACACCGGGGAGCTGTTTTTT. Amino acid sequence: CASSGLGTMNTGELFF.

This rearrangement joins TRBV2 to TRBJ1-1; D remains unclear. The CDR3 loop spans 13 amino acids. Germline lookup yields CDR1 SNHLY and CDR2 FYNNEI. The germline V and J ends were trimmed by 6 bases and 3 bases, with 11 bases remaining between them. DNA of the CDR3: TGTGCCAGCAGCGTAGGGAGGGACACTGAAGCTTTCTTT. It yields the protein CASSVGRDTEAFF.

This rearrangement joins TRBV5-6 to TRBJ2-2; no clear D gene. V dropped 2 bases and J dropped 0 bases, with 8 bases sitting between them. CDR1 and CDR2 (germline): SGHDT, YYEEEE. The CDR3 runs 15 residues. The CDR3 DNA is TGTGCCAGCAGCTTTCTGTCTGCGAACACCGGGGAGCTGTTTTTT. Amino acids: CASSFLSANTGELFF.

The sample holds one count of this clone. The chain is built from TRBV6-1 and TRBJ2-2; 9 bases are a match to TRBD2. Germline assignment: CDR1 MNHNS and CDR2 SASEGT. CDR3 length: 13 amino acids. The V gene end was trimmed by 9 bases and the J gene end by 2 bases; junction bases not matched to a gene: 1. CDR3 in DNA: TGTGCCAGTAGCGGGAGCAACACCGGGGAGCTGTTTTTT. It translates to CASSGSNTGELFF.

The gene calls are TRBV29-1 and TRBJ1-1; D call uncertain. V lost 7 bases to trimming and J lost 4 bases, with 19 bases between them. CDR1 is SQVTM and CDR2 is ANQGSEA in the germline V gene. The CDR3 is 14 residues long. The CDR3 DNA is TGCAGCGCCGGCATGCCCCTCGGAAGCACTGAAGCTTTCTTT. Its protein is CSAGMPLGSTEAFF.

The V and J genes are TRBV2 and TRBJ1-6, with unresolved D. The ends were cut back, 0 bases at V and 6 bases at J, with 6 bases in the middle. CDR1 is SNHLY, CDR2 FYNNEI, per germline. The CDR3 runs 14 residues. The CDR3 bases are TGTGCCAGCAGTGAAGCGCTGAGTAATTCACCCCTCCACTTT. Protein: CASSEALSNSPLHF.

This chain uses TRBV6-6 with TRBJ2-7, with TRBD1 matching over 9 bases. In germline, CDR1 is MNHNY, CDR2 SVGAGI (reference sequence). This CDR3 region has 14 residues. Trimming at V came to 6 bases and at J to 5 bases, leaving 8 bases not matched to a gene. The CDR3 region is CASRVRDRVHEQYF. CDR3 DNA sequence: TGTGCCAGCAGGGTCCGGGACAGGGTCCACGAGCAGTACTTC.

In the case of this clone: The sample holds other DNA sequences that translate to the same CDR3. The chain couples TRBV5-4 to TRBJ2-5; D possibly corresponds to TRBD1 (5 bases). Per germline, CDR1 SGHNT and CDR2 YYREEE (reference sequence). CDR3 size: 13 residues. V gave up 0 bases and J gave up 5 bases, with 8 bases separating them. CDR3 sequence reads: CASSLGGAETQYF. The CDR3 bases are TGTGCCAGCAGCTTGGGGGGCGCCGAGACCCAGTACTTC.

The rearrangement links TRBV5-8 to TRBJ2-5; TRBD2 is a possible D gene (7 bases). The CDR3 runs 15 residues. With 2 bases removed from V and 5 bases from J, the gap between germline ends came to 16 bases. Germline V CDR1 and CDR2: SGHTS, YDEGEE. Here the CDR3 reads CASSFTGGDWETQYF. For the CDR3, the DNA is TGTGCCAGCAGCTTTACGGGGGGCGACTGGGAGACCCAGTACTTC.

The chain joins TRBV4-1 to TRBJ2-5; 12 nucleotides line up with TRBD2. This CDR3 has 17 amino acids. Germline lookup yields CDR1 MGHRA and CDR2 YSYEKL. The junction had 4 bases not matched to a gene; V was cut back by 1 base and J by 1 base. In DNA form, the CDR3 reads TGCGCCAGCAGCCAAGCCCGGACTAGCGGGGCCCAAGAGACCCAGTACTTC. As protein: CASSQARTSGAQETQYF.

As DNA, the CDR3 is TGTGCCAGCAGTGAAGCGCGATATGAGCAGTTCTTC. It encodes CASSEARYEQFF. The chain carries TRBV6-1 and TRBJ2-1, with D unresolved. This CDR3 is built from 12 residues. Germline CDR1 is MNHNS and CDR2 is SASEGT. Deletions cut 0 bases from V and 8 bases from J, with 5 bases between.

The chain carries TRBV5-4 and TRBJ1-1; D perhaps matches TRBD1 (6 bases). Germline-derived CDR1 and CDR2 are SGHNT and YYREEE (reference sequence). The CDR3 is made up of 14 amino acids. Trimming pared 3 bases from V and 7 bases from J, leaving 16 bases between. This CDR3 is CASSSPTGSYEAFF. The DNA of the CDR3 is TGTGCCAGCAGCTCTCCTACAGGGTCCTATGAAGCTTTCTTT. Full variable domain (rest looked up from reference TRBV5-4 and TRBJ1-1): ETGVTQSPTHLIKTRGQQVTLRCSSQSGHNTVSWYQQALGQGPQFIFQYYREEENGRGNFPPRFSGLQFPNYSSELNVNALELDDSALYLCASSSPTGSYEAFFGQGTRLTVV.

The chain has TRBV12-5 and TRBJ2-4; 10 bases are a match to TRBD1. Germline V gives CDR1 LGHNT, CDR2 FRNRAP. The J segment lost 7 bases and the V segment lost 2 bases, leaving 20 bases of the junction unmatched. The CDR3 loop spans 20 amino acids. The CDR3 sequence: CASGLTQKDRGDPFMNIQYF. DNA of the CDR3: TGTGCTAGTGGTTTGACCCAAAAGGACAGGGGGGACCCGTTCATGAACATTCAGTACTTC.

This clone appeared once. The chain carries TRBV27 and TRBJ2-2, with 10 bases matching TRBD2. The CDR3 is made up of 20 amino acids. Germline CDR1 reads MNHEY; CDR2 reads SMNVEV (reference sequence). The J segment lost 3 bases and the V segment lost 8 bases, leaving 21 bases of the junction unmatched. The CDR3 nucleotides are TGTGCCAGCCTCAGGTTGTGGAGCGGGAGGGCCTTAACTCACACCGGGGAGCTGTTTTTT. As protein: CASLRLWSGRALTHTGELFF.

The chain employs TRBV5-1 and TRBJ1-6; the match to TRBD1 covers 8 bases. Trimming at V came to 0 bases and at J to 10 bases, leaving 3 bases not matched to a gene. This CDR3 has 14 amino acids. Germline CDR1 is SGHRS and CDR2 is YFSETQ. For the CDR3, the DNA is TGCGCCAGCAGCTTGGGGGCAGGGGGCTCACCCCTCCACTTT. Translating it yields CASSLGAGGSPLHF.

V is TRBV5-4 and J is TRBJ2-7; 13 bases align to TRBD2. The CDR3 is 16 amino acids. The germline V gene encodes CDR1 SGHNT and CDR2 YYREEE (reference sequence). Trimming removed 4 bases from V and 3 bases from J; junction bases left unmatched: 7. The DNA of the CDR3 is TGTGCCAGCAGCCCCTCCGGACTAGCGGGAGTCTACGAGCAGTACTTC. It encodes CASSPSGLAGVYEQYF.

The genes are TRBV5-1 and TRBJ1-1, with D maybe TRBD1 (6 bases). Germline V gives CDR1 SGHRS, CDR2 YFSETQ. V lost 6 bases and J 1 base, leaving 7 bases between the germline ends. The CDR3 has 12 amino acids. The CDR3 spells CASKGENTEAFF. The CDR3 nucleotides read TGCGCCAGCAAGGGGGAGAACACTGAAGCTTTCTTT.

The CDR3 DNA reads TGTGCCAGCAGACAACCCGTCAGCACAGATACGCAGTATTTT. Protein: CASRQPVSTDTQYF. The chain is built from TRBV6-6 and TRBJ2-3; no definite D call. In germline, CDR1 is MNHNY, CDR2 SVGAGI (reference sequence). CDR3 length: 14 residues. With 6 bases removed from V and 0 bases from J, the gap between germline ends came to 10 bases.